Included here is one T cell receptor beta chain sequence, with context. Its specific antigen is unknown. Base qualities are missing; no much larger clone stands one base away. In this study, sorted CD4+ and CD8+ T cells from the blood of healthy subjects and of severe aplastic anemia patients had their TCR repertoires deep-sequenced. Ficoll-Paque density gradient centrifugation was used to isolate peripheral blood mononuclear cells. Before DNA extraction, CD4+ and CD8+ T cells were sorted with FACS or magnetic beads. The data belong to a study of CD8+CD57+ T cells in acquired aplastic anemia (dated by TCRdb to the late 2010s). At the level of the whole study: On average, sorted CD4+ and CD8+ cells yielded around 3.5 ug of extracted DNA, with a range of about 0.17 to 27.4 ug. An average of around 10 million reads for CD4+ cells and 11.0 million reads for CD8+ cells was obtained from healthy donor samples.

The investigation overall reported the following: Although roughly 29 CD8+ CDR3 sequences were shared by patients and controls, these sequences appeared highly expressed in patients and within the immunodominant clones of patients. No significant difference in CD8+ Simpson's diversity was found between patients and healthy controls (P=0.060).

Genomic DNA was used as template for profiling of TCR beta VDJ combinations and CDR3 sequences. TCR repertoire sequencing was run on an Illumina HiSeq 2000. On the authors' methods: TRBV/TRBJ rearrangement plots, CDR3 size and DJ length profiles, and Simpson's diversity index were used to assess repertoires. The most abundant DNA sequence in the deep sequencing data was defined as the immunodominant clone. CDR3 amino acid sequences were screened for sharing across subjects and were compared with published repertoires and the VDJdb database. Clones were called with MiXCR by TCRdb after fastp trimmed the public reads at Q25, and only in-frame beta chains were retained. Merged by CDR3 protein, the rows form single entries marked with the most common genes and DNA. TCRdb, not the original authors, processed these V and J calls. The sample table shows 100,000 to 150,000 distinct CDR3 sequences, and around 48% are seen once. 2% to 3% of the sample rests with the top ten.

The source of this sequence is a human donor in good health, serving as a control. Sequenced input: sorted CD4+, CD8+, or CD8+CD57+ T cells (not recorded which) from PBMCs.

The nucleotides read TGTGCCACCAGCAGAGATGGGAGACCGAACACTGAAGCTTTCTTT. Its protein is CATSRDGRPNTEAFF. This chain is built from TRBV15 and TRBJ1-1, with no reliable assignment of the D segment. The germline V gene (reference sequence) supplies CDR1 LNHNV and CDR2 YYDKDF. V was cut back by 0 bases and J by 1 base, leaving a gap of 9 bases between them. Reading from cysteine to phenylalanine, the CDR3 counts 15 amino acids. Kept here is only the CDR3 DNA, which spans 45 bases and is read in frame from base 1.